The clone carrying this TCR beta chain appeared a few times. Antigen: not known. These data originate in a study of blood T cells in healthy people across ages. Points from the study as a whole: Versus aged donors, long-lived donors had higher diversity and more naive CD4+ cells.

The CDR3 spans 16 residues. CDR1 SGHNT and CDR2 YENEEA come from the germline V gene. Trimming cost V 6 bases and J 0 bases; bases outside gene matches: 8. With a J-beta primer mix and a sample-barcoded 5' primer, a second PCR ran about 7 to 11 cycles. TCRdb analysed the 5' RACE reads with MiXCR anew, one entry per CDR3 protein. The sample lists around 870,000 distinct CDR3 sequences, less than 35% seen once, with approximately 15% in the top ten. Sequenced input: blood. The rearrangement uses TRBV11-3 and TRBJ1-1, with TRBD1 matching 9 bases. This clonotype originated in a woman older than 75 in good health. The chain's CDR3 is CASRSGQGNLNTEAFF. The CDR3 coding sequence is TGTGCCAGCAGAAGTGGACAGGGGAACTTGAACACTGAAGCTTTCTTT.